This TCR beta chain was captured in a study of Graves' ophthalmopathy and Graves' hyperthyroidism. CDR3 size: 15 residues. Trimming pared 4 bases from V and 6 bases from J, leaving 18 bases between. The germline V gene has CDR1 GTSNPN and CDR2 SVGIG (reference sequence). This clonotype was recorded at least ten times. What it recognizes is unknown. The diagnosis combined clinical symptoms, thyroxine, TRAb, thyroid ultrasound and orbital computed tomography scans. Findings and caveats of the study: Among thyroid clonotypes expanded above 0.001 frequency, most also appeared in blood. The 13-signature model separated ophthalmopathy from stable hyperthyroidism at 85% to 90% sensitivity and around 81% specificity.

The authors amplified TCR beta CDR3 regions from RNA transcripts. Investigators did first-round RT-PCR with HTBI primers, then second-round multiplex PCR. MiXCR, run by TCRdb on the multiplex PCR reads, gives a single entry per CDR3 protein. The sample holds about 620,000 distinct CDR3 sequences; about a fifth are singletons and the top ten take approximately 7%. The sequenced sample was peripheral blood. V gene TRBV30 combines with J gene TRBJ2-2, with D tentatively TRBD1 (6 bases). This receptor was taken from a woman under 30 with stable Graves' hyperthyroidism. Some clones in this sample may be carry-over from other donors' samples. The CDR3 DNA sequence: TGTGCCTGGAAAATCACAGGGTCGTCCCCCGGGGAGCTGTTTTTT. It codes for CAWKITGSSPGELFF.